Following are 11 T cell receptor beta chains from one sample sequenced in a study of T cells in Graves' hyperthyroidism and ophthalmopathy. RNA transcripts served as the template for amplifying TCR beta CDR3 regions. Using the HTBI primer set, a first-round RT-PCR was run on the TCR CDR3. One entry per CDR3 protein, called by TCRdb with MiXCR from the multiplex PCR reads. The sample includes roughly 160,000 distinct CDR3 sequences, just under 9.5% of them seen just once. The sequencing sample was made of blood. The origin of the receptors is a woman aged 18-30 years with Graves' hyperthyroidism that later progressed to Graves' ophthalmopathy.

Ten or more counts support this clonotype. The genes are TRBV24-1 and TRBJ2-7; D gene uncertain. The CDR3 totals 13 residues. Trimming took off 4 bases at V and 2 bases at J, with 8 bases between the two ends. Germline lookup yields CDR1 KGHDR and CDR2 SFDVKD. The CDR3 reads CATSDSTPYEQYF. The CDR3 DNA follows: TGTGCCACCAGTGACTCTACTCCCTACGAGCAGTACTTC.

This clonotype appeared many times. The chain joins TRBV25-1 to TRBJ2-1; D gene ambiguous. The CDR3 length is 13 residues. Germline-derived CDR1 and CDR2 are MGHDK and SYGVNS. V was clipped by 6 bases and J by 5 bases, with 11 bases between them. DNA for the CDR3: TGTGCCAGCAGCTTTTCAAACCACAATGAGCAGTTCTTC. Protein sequence: CASSFSNHNEQFF.

In this sample, this clonotype turned up many times. This chain links TRBV2 with TRBJ1-4, with D perhaps TRBD1 (5 bases). The V and J ends lost 2 bases and 1 base respectively, with 11 bases between them. Per germline, CDR1 SNHLY and CDR2 FYNNEI. The CDR3 sequence is 16 residues long. This CDR3 reads CASSEFSGGTNEKLFF. In nucleotides, the CDR3 is TGTGCCAGCAGTGAATTCAGCGGGGGAACTAATGAAAAACTGTTTTTT.

This clonotype occurred many times. V gene TRBV2 combines with J gene TRBJ1-2; tentative D call: TRBD1 (6 bases). Trimming removed 6 bases at V and 4 bases at J, with 18 bases between. The V gene's germline CDR1 is SNHLY and CDR2 FYNNEI. This CDR3 has 15 residues. CDR3 sequence (DNA): TGTGCCAGCAGGGATTCGGGACACACGATCTATGGCTACACCTTC. This codes for CASRDSGHTIYGYTF.

This clonotype turned up a few times. The rearrangement uses TRBV14 and TRBJ2-1, with 12 bases that match TRBD2. CDR1 is SGHDN and CDR2 is FVKESK in the germline V gene. V was clipped by 1 base and J by 4 bases; unmatched bases: 8. The CDR3 is 18 residues long. Written as DNA, the CDR3 is TGTGCCAGCAGCCAAGGGCCAACTAGCGGGAGGTCTTACAATGAGCAGTTCTTC. Its translation is CASSQGPTSGRSYNEQFF.

This clonotype was counted many times. This sequence joins TRBV19 and TRBJ2-7, with 9 positions matching TRBD2. V was clipped by 6 bases and J by 3 bases; unmatched bases: 9. There are 15 residues in the CDR3. CDR1 and CDR2 (germline): LNHDA, SQIVND (reference sequence). The CDR3 region is CASSSGLAGHYEQYF. The CDR3 coding sequence is TGTGCCAGTAGCTCAGGGCTAGCGGGACACTACGAGCAGTACTTC.

This sequence joins TRBV5-4 and TRBJ2-7; 7 bases are a match to TRBD2. With V trimmed by 4 bases and J by 4 bases, 14 bases remained unmatched. In germline, CDR1 is SGHNT, CDR2 YYREEE (reference sequence). The CDR3 length is 16 residues. CDR3 bases: TGTGCCAGCAGCAGAAAGACTAGCAGGTACTTTTACGAGCAGTACTTC. Translating it yields CASSRKTSRYFYEQYF. Full variable domain (missing parts from reference TRBV5-4 and TRBJ2-7): ETGVTQSPTHLIKTRGQQVTLRCSSQSGHNTVSWYQQALGQGPQFIFQYYREEENGRGNFPPRFSGLQFPNYSSELNVNALELDDSALYLCASSRKTSRYFYEQYFGPGTRLTVT.

This clonotype was seen only a few times. The genes are TRBV6-4 and TRBJ1-1, with D hard to call. This CDR3 is 13 amino acids long. Trimming removed 3 bases from V and 0 bases from J, with 5 bases in between. CDR1 and CDR2 from the germline V gene are MRHNA and SNTAGT. CDR3 loop: CASSEVMNTEAFF. For the CDR3, the DNA is TGTGCCAGCAGTGAGGTGATGAACACTGAAGCTTTCTTT.

This clonotype came up many times. This sequence joins TRBV6-1 and TRBJ2-5; D not certain. The CDR3 consists of 14 residues. V lost 2 bases to trimming and J lost 4 bases, with 11 bases between them. Germline-derived CDR1 and CDR2 are MNHNS and SASEGT. The CDR3 nucleotides are TGTGCCAGCAGTGAATCCCTGTCCGGAGAGACCCAGTACTTC. Residues: CASSESLSGETQYF.

This clonotype was found many times. The V call is TRBV19, the J call TRBJ2-7; D is possibly TRBD1 (5 bases). CDR1 and CDR2 (germline): LNHDA, SQIVND (reference sequence). The germline V and J ends were trimmed by 4 bases and 3 bases, with 10 bases remaining between them. The CDR3 covers 13 residues. Here the CDR3 reads CASSKKGNYEQYF. The CDR3, as DNA: TGTGCCAGTAGTAAAAAGGGGAACTACGAGCAGTACTTC.

The chain combines TRBV4-1 with TRBJ2-1; 8 positions match TRBD2. CDR3 length: 17 residues. CDR1 is MGHRA, CDR2 YSYEKL, per germline. V shed 3 bases, J shed 4 bases, and the junction held 11 bases outside the gene matches. The CDR3 DNA reads TGCGCCAGCAGCCACCGGGGAGCGGGGGTGGATTACAATGAGCAGTTCTTC. Protein: CASSHRGAGVDYNEQFF.